This is a list of T cell receptor beta chains from one sample in a study of blood T cell repertoires in COVID-19. Method: immunoSEQ multiplex PCR; TCRdb's copy keeps in-frame clones and lacks some. The data contain about 400,000 clones, roughly 90% of them singletons. The sequencing sample was made of PBMCs or T cells enriched from blood (not recorded which). The receptors were gathered from a woman in her 30s who had recovered from COVID-19. Both conserved end residues are part of each CDR3. The order of the fields is V gene, J gene, CDR3 protein.

v_call: TRBV4-2
j_call: TRBJ2-3
cdr3_aa: CASSQEEGGGANTQYF

v_call: TRBV7-2
j_call: TRBJ2-2
cdr3_aa: CASSPRLAGIGELFF

v_call: TRBV27
j_call: TRBJ1-2
cdr3_aa: CASSLLGRGPRDYGYTF

v_call: TRBV10-3
j_call: TRBJ2-3
cdr3_aa: CAINWGGGNTDTQYF

v_call: TRBV9
j_call: TRBJ1-1
cdr3_aa: CASSVGPNTEAFF

v_call: TRBV18
j_call: TRBJ2-5
cdr3_aa: CASSAIQETQYF

v_call: TRBV28
j_call: TRBJ2-7
cdr3_aa: CASSLTGIEQYF

v_call: TRBV5-1
j_call: TRBJ2-7
cdr3_aa: CASSLPGVGIHEQYF

v_call: TRBV15
j_call: TRBJ1-2
cdr3_aa: CATSGSDSRFSYGYTF

v_call: TRBV15
j_call: TRBJ1-1
cdr3_aa: CATSRRSSDTEAFF

v_call: TRBV27
j_call: TRBJ1-5
cdr3_aa: CASSFDRGSNQPQHF

v_call: TRBV18
j_call: TRBJ1-5
cdr3_aa: CASSPSGGNQPQHF

v_call: TRBV5-1
j_call: TRBJ2-3
cdr3_aa: CASSLVVAGGRADTQYF

v_call: TRBV30
j_call: TRBJ2-1
cdr3_aa: CAWRKLSGGTFYNEQFF

v_call: TRBV5-1
j_call: TRBJ2-2
cdr3_aa: CASSSDGQRTGELFF

v_call: TRBV15
j_call: TRBJ1-3
cdr3_aa: CATSRDRGTGNTIYF

v_call: TRBV18
j_call: TRBJ2-3
cdr3_aa: CASSPTRLAGLGTDTQYF

v_call: TRBV28
j_call: TRBJ2-4
cdr3_aa: CASSGLAGDLSKNIQYF